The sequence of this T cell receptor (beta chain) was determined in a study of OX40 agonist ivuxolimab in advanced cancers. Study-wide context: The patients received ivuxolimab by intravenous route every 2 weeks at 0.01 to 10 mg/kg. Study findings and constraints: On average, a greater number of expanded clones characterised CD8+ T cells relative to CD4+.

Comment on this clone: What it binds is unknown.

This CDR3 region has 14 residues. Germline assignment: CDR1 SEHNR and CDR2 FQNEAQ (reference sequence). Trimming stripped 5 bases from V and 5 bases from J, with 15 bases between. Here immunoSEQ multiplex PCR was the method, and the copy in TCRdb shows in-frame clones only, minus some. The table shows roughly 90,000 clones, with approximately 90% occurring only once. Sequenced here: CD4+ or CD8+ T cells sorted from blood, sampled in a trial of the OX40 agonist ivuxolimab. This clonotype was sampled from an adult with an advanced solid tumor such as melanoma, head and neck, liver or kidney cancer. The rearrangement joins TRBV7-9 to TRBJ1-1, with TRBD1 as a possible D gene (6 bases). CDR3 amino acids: CASSARGGVTEAFF. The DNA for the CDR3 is TGTGCCAGCAGCGCCAGGGGTGGAGTAACTGAAGCTTTCTTT.